These 26 T cell receptor beta chains were sequenced from one sample in a study of blood T cell repertoires in COVID-19. TCRdb's copy holds only in-frame clones and misses some; the assay was immunoSEQ multiplex PCR. The sample lists 110,000 or so clones, about 90% seen once, with 2.4% in the top ten. Input material: peripheral blood. These receptors were obtained from a human donor in a cohort sampled during active COVID-19.

V usage is TRBV13 and J usage is TRBJ2-1; TRBD2 matches 11 bases. Per germline, CDR1 PRHDT and CDR2 FYEKMQ (reference sequence). The CDR3 covers 16 residues. With 8 bases clipped from V and 4 bases from J, the junction kept 10 bases outside the gene matches. As DNA, the CDR3 is TGTGCCAGCTCCCAGGGGGGGACTAGCGGTTACAATGAGCAGTTCTTC. Protein sequence: CASSQGGTSGYNEQFF. Using reference TRBV13 and TRBJ2-1 for the parts outside the CDR3, the full variable domain is AAGVIQSPRHLIKEKRETATLKCYPIPRHDTVYWYQQGPGQDPQFLISFYEKMQSDKGSIPDRFSAQQFSDYHSELNMSSLELGDSALYFCASSQGGTSGYNEQFFGPGTRLTVL.

The genes are TRBV6-1 and TRBJ2-7; the D is unclear. V lost 3 bases and J lost 2, with 14 bases in between. The V gene's germline CDR1 is MNHNS and CDR2 SASEGT. The length of the CDR3 is 15 residues. The CDR3 here is CASSEAPLGPYEQYF. Written as DNA, the CDR3 is TGTGCCAGCAGTGAGGCACCTTTGGGCCCCTACGAGCAGTACTTC.

V and J are TRBV5-1 and TRBJ1-5, with 7 bases that match TRBD1. Germline trimming cut 3 bases from V and 4 bases from J; bases unmatched to any gene: 1. The CDR3 is 13 residues long. CDR1 is SGHRS and CDR2 is YFSETQ in the germline V gene. CDR3 residues: CASSSQGNQPQHF. CDR3 in DNA: TGCGCCAGCAGCTCACAGGGGAATCAGCCCCAGCATTTT.

The chain joins TRBV29-1 to TRBJ2-5; 10 nucleotides match TRBD1. The germline gives CDR1 SQVTM, CDR2 ANQGSEA. The V segment lost 6 bases and the J segment 1 base; nucleotides outside the gene matches: 5. CDR3 size: 14 residues. CDR3 residues: CSVPTGGPQETQYF. CDR3 in DNA: TGCAGCGTCCCGACAGGGGGCCCCCAAGAGACCCAGTACTTC.

This chain joins TRBV9 and TRBJ2-2; 8 nucleotides match TRBD2. Germline V gene data show CDR1 as SGDLS and CDR2 as YYNGEE. Trimming cost V 1 base and J 4 bases; bases outside gene matches: 6. This CDR3 contains 16 residues. The CDR3 DNA follows: TGTGCCAGCAGCGTACCAGCGGGGGAGGGCACCGGGGAGCTGTTTTTT. This sequence encodes CASSVPAGEGTGELFF. The variable domain in full, with the rest retrieved from reference TRBV9 and TRBJ2-2, is DSGVTQTPKHLITATGQRVTLRCSPRSGDLSVYWYQQSLDQGLQFLIQYYNGEERAKGNILERFSAQQFPDLHSELNLSSLELGDSALYFCASSVPAGEGTGELFFGEGSRLTVL.

In this sample, this clone turned up a few times. The rearrangement links TRBV3-1 (or the pseudogene TRBV3-2) to TRBJ2-1; TRBD2 agrees at 9 bases. The ends lost 1 base at V and 8 bases at J; junction bases unmatched: 9. There are 16 residues in the CDR3. Germline lookup yields CDR1 LGHDT and CDR2 YNNKEL (reference sequence). CDR3 nucleotide sequence: TGTGCCAGCAGCCAAGTCTGGGGCGGGAGGGCACATGAGCAGTTCTTC. This gives the protein CASSQVWGGRAHEQFF.

This clone was seen a single time. In nucleotides, the CDR3 is TGTGCCAGCAGTTCCACTAGCGGGAAATTCTACGAGCAGTACTTC. It is translated as CASSSTSGKFYEQYF. The gene calls are TRBV7-6 and TRBJ2-7, with 10 bases fitting TRBD2. This CDR3 has 15 residues. V dropped 6 bases and J dropped 3; count of bases not matched to a gene: 8. CDR1 SGHVS and CDR2 FNYEAQ come from the germline V gene.

The chain uses TRBV9 and TRBJ2-2; TRBD1 matches at 8 bases. This CDR3 is 15 amino acids long. In germline, CDR1 is SGDLS, CDR2 YYNGEE. V gave up 1 base and J gave up 4 bases; unmatched junction bases: 3. CDR3 sequence reads: CASSVSGQVTGELFF. In nucleotides, the CDR3 is TGTGCCAGCAGCGTATCGGGACAGGTCACCGGGGAGCTGTTTTTT.

The chain links TRBV5-1 to TRBJ2-7, with no clear D. V was shortened by 3 bases and J by 3 bases, with 7 bases between the two germline ends. The V gene's germline CDR1 is SGHRS and CDR2 YFSETQ. The CDR3 is 12 residues long. CDR3 sequence (DNA): TGCGCCAGCAGCTCTTACGGCTACGAGCAGTACTTC. It codes for CASSSYGYEQYF.

V and J are TRBV5-6 and TRBJ2-7; TRBD2 matches at 10 bases. The CDR3 consists of 15 residues. The V gene end was trimmed by 2 bases and the J gene end by 0 bases; junction bases not matched to a gene: 2. Germline loops: CDR1 SGHDT, CDR2 YYEEEE. CDR3: CASSLAGGNSYEQYF. The CDR3 DNA follows: TGTGCCAGCAGCTTAGCGGGGGGGAACTCCTACGAGCAGTACTTC.

The chain recombines TRBV5-4 with TRBJ2-3, with a tentative D call TRBD2 (7 bases). In germline, CDR1 is SGHNT, CDR2 YYREEE (reference sequence). The CDR3 spans 15 residues. V gave up 3 bases and J gave up 6 bases, with 17 bases separating them. The CDR3 coding sequence is TGTGCCAGCAGCTGGCTGGGGGGGGCGGGGGATACGCAGTATTTT. Amino acids: CASSWLGGAGDTQYF. Together with reference TRBV5-4 and TRBJ2-3, the CDR3 gives the full variable domain: ETGVTQSPTHLIKTRGQQVTLRCSSQSGHNTVSWYQQALGQGPQFIFQYYREEENGRGNFPPRFSGLQFPNYSSELNVNALELDDSALYLCASSWLGGAGDTQYFGPGTRLTVL.

The chain couples TRBV29-1 to TRBJ2-3, with a weak D call TRBD1 (6 bases). The CDR3 extends over 13 amino acids. V dropped 5 bases and J dropped 5 bases, with 14 bases sitting between them. Germline lookup yields CDR1 SQVTM and CDR2 ANQGSEA. The CDR3 DNA is TGCAGCGTTCAAAAGGACAGTCGAGATACGCAGTATTTT. Translated, it gives CSVQKDSRDTQYF.

This chain links TRBV6-5 with TRBJ2-2, with a possible D match to TRBD1 (6 bases). V was cut by 2 bases and J by 7 bases, with 17 bases left in between. Looked up from germline, CDR1 is MNHEY and CDR2 is SVGAGI. The CDR3 runs to 16 residues. The chain's CDR3 is CASSYLSAQGIGELFF. CDR3 in DNA: TGTGCCAGCAGTTACCTTAGCGCCCAGGGGATCGGGGAGCTGTTTTTT.

The chain joins TRBV5-1 to TRBJ2-1, with 11 bases aligning to TRBD2. V lost 7 bases and J lost 7; bases outside the gene matches: 16. CDR3 size: 17 residues. Germline values: CDR1 SGHRS, CDR2 YFSETQ. The CDR3 protein is CASRQRYSSGGLNEQFF. The DNA of the CDR3 is TGCGCCAGCCGCCAAAGATATTCTAGCGGGGGGTTAAATGAGCAGTTCTTC.

V usage is TRBV19 and J usage is TRBJ2-7, with D tentatively TRBD1 (6 bases). The CDR3 is made up of 13 amino acids. The germline V and J ends were trimmed by 3 bases and 5 bases, with 11 bases remaining between them. Germline V gene lookup returns CDR1 LNHDA and CDR2 SQIVND (reference sequence). As DNA, the CDR3 is TGTGCCAGTAGTATGTTAGGGGGAGACGAGCAGTACTTC. It translates to CASSMLGGDEQYF.

The sample holds a few counts of this clone. This chain uses TRBV6-5 with TRBJ2-3; 10 bases match TRBD1. CDR3 length: 14 residues. The junction had 6 bases not matched to a gene; V was cut back by 6 bases and J by 6 bases. The V gene's germline CDR1 is MNHEY and CDR2 SVGAGI. Here the CDR3 DNA reads TGTGCCAGCAGAGGGACAGGGGCAGGTGATACGCAGTATTTT. Encoded protein: CASRGTGAGDTQYF.

This sequence joins TRBV27 and TRBJ2-1, with a weak D call TRBD2 (6 bases). CDR3 length: 13 residues. Trimming removed 6 bases from V and 6 bases from J, with 12 bases in between. Per the germline V gene, CDR1 is MNHEY and CDR2 is SMNVEV (reference sequence). The CDR3 reads CASRRRASNEQFF. In DNA form, the CDR3 reads TGTGCCAGCAGACGGAGGGCAAGCAATGAGCAGTTCTTC.

V and J are TRBV7-9 and TRBJ2-5; D not resolved. The CDR3 loop spans 14 amino acids. Germline CDR1 SEHNR, CDR2 FQNEAQ (reference sequence). V was pared by 5 bases and J by 1 base, with 11 bases between. CDR3 in amino acids: CASSVLRIQETQYF. For the CDR3, the DNA is TGTGCCAGCAGCGTCCTGCGGATCCAAGAGACCCAGTACTTC.

The table lists this clone with a count of one. This chain uses TRBV9 with TRBJ2-2; TRBD1 matches at 7 bases. The ends lost 4 bases at V and 6 bases at J; junction bases unmatched: 6. This CDR3 spans 14 amino acids. Germline V gives CDR1 SGDLS, CDR2 YYNGEE. The CDR3 loop reads CASSPDRVPGELFF. Written as DNA, the CDR3 is TGTGCCAGCAGCCCTGACAGGGTCCCCGGGGAGCTGTTTTTT.

This clone was observed once. V gene TRBV11-2 combines with J gene TRBJ2-2; D is undetermined. Germline CDR1 is SGHAT and CDR2 is FQNNGV. The CDR3 has 16 amino acids. V dropped 5 bases and J dropped 0 bases, with 13 bases sitting between them. This chain's CDR3 is CASSPTAGPNTGELFF. The CDR3 nucleotides are TGTGCCAGCAGCCCCACAGCAGGCCCGAACACCGGGGAGCTGTTTTTT.

This clone appeared a single time. V usage is TRBV7-8 and J usage is TRBJ2-3; D not certain. This CDR3 contains 12 residues. V was trimmed by 1 base and J by 4 bases, leaving 3 bases between them. Germline V lookup: CDR1 SGHVS, CDR2 FQNEAQ. The CDR3 coding sequence is TGTGCCAGCAGCTTAGGAGCAGATACGCAGTATTTT. Protein: CASSLGADTQYF.

Notes on this clone: The conserved closing phenylalanine or tryptophan is absent in this CDR3, likely reflecting a read error. It is unclear where the CDR3 begins or ends on the DNA, so no DNA is shown, and the CDR3 is as TCRdb lists it. This rearrangement joins TRBV27 to TRBJ1-1; the table's D gene call, TRBD1, was not cross checked with the DNA. The CDR3 contains 8 residues when both ends are counted. The germline V gene encodes CDR1 MNHEY and CDR2 SMNVEV (reference sequence). The chain's CDR3 is CASRTGLS.

The J gene is TRBJ2-3, the V gene TRBV27; possible D gene TRBD2, 6 bases. The CDR3 is made up of 17 amino acids. V lost 0 bases and J lost 2, with 15 bases in between. Germline V gene data show CDR1 as MNHEY and CDR2 as SMNVEV (reference sequence). CDR3: CASSLSWGRGITDTQYF. The CDR3, as DNA: TGTGCCAGCAGTTTATCGTGGGGTCGCGGGATCACAGATACGCAGTATTTT.

The V gene is TRBV7-8, the J gene TRBJ1-1; 10 bases line up with TRBD1. Germline CDR1 and CDR2: SGHVS and FQNEAQ. V trimming: 6 bases; J trimming: 0 bases; junction bases outside the gene matches: 10. The CDR3 covers 17 residues. This CDR3 reads CASSITGQGIMNTEAFF. In nucleotides, the CDR3 is TGTGCCAGCAGTATAACGGGACAGGGGATCATGAACACTGAAGCTTTCTTT. Together with reference TRBV7-8 and TRBJ1-1, the CDR3 gives the full variable domain: GAGVSQSPRYKVAKRGQDVALRCDPISGHVSLFWYQQALGQGPEFLTYFQNEAQLDKSGLPSDRFFAERPEGSVSTLKIQRTQQEDSAVYLCASSITGQGIMNTEAFFGQGTRLTVV.

The genes are TRBV5-1 and TRBJ2-2; TRBD2 matches at 9 bases. CDR1 is SGHRS and CDR2 is YFSETQ in the germline V gene. The V gene end was trimmed by 2 bases and the J gene end by 5 bases; junction bases not matched to a gene: 4. The CDR3 sequence is 15 residues long. As DNA, the CDR3 is TGCGCCAGCAGCTTTACGCTAGCGGGAACCGGGGAGCTGTTTTTT. It yields the protein CASSFTLAGTGELFF.

This clone was counted once. The V call is TRBV6-6, the J call TRBJ2-3; tentative D call: TRBD2 (5 bases). There are 14 residues in the CDR3. V lost 6 bases and J 4 bases, leaving 14 bases between the germline ends. In germline, CDR1 is MNHNY, CDR2 SVGAGI (reference sequence). CDR3 sequence (DNA): TGTGCCAGCAGGTTAGCGAGTCAGGCAGATACGCAGTATTTT. As protein: CASRLASQADTQYF.